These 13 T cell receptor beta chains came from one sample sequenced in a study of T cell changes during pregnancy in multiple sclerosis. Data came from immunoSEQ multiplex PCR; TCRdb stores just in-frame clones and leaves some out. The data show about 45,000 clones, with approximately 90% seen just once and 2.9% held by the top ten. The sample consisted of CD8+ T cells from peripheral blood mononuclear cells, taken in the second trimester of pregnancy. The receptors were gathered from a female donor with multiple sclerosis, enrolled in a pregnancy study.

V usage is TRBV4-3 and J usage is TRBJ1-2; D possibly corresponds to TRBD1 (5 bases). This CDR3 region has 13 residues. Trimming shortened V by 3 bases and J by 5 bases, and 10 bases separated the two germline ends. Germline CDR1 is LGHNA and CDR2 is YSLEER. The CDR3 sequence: CASSHRGGYGYTF. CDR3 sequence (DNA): TGCGCCAGCAGCCATCGGGGGGGATATGGCTACACCTTC.

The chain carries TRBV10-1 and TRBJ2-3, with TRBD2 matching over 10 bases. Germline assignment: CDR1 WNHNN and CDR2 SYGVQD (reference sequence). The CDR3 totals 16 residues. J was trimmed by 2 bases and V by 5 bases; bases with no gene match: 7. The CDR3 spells CASSTALAGVTDTQYF. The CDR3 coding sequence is TGCGCCAGCAGTACAGCCCTAGCGGGGGTCACAGATACGCAGTATTTT.

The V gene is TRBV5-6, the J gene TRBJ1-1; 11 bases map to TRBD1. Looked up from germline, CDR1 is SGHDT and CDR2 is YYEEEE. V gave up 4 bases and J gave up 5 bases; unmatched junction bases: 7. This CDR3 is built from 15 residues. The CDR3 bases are TGTGCCAGCAGCCCGGGACAGGGGGAGGGGACTGAAGCTTTCTTT. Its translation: CASSPGQGEGTEAFF.

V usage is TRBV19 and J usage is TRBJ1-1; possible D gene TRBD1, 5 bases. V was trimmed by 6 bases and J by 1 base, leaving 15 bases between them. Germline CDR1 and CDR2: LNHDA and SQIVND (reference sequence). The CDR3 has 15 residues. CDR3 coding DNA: TGTGCCAGTAGACCAACCGACAGCCAGAACACTGAAGCTTTCTTT. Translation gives CASRPTDSQNTEAFF.

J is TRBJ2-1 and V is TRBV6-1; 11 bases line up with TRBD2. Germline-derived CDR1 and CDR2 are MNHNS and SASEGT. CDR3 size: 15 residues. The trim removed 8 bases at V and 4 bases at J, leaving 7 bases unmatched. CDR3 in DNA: TGTGCCAGCGGTTTACTAGCGGGGGATTACAATGAGCAGTTCTTC. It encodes CASGLLAGDYNEQFF.

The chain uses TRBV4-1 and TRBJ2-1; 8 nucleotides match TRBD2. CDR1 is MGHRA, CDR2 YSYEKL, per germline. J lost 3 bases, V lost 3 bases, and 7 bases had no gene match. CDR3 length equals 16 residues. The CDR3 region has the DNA TGCGCCAGCAGCCAGCAGGAGCGGGAGCTCTACAATGAGCAGTTCTTC. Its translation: CASSQQERELYNEQFF.

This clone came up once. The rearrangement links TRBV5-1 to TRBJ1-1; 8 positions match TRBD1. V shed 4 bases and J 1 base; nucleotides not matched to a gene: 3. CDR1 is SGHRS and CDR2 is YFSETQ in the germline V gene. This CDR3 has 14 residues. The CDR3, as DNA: TGCGCCAGCAGCCCTACAGGGGGGAACACTGAAGCTTTCTTT. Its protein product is CASSPTGGNTEAFF.

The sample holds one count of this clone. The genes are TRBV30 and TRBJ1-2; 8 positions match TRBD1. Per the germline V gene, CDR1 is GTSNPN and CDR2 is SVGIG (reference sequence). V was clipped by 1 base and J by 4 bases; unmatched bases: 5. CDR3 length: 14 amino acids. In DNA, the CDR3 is TGTGCCTGGAGTGATCAGGGGGCGAGCTATGGCTACACCTTC. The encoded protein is CAWSDQGASYGYTF.

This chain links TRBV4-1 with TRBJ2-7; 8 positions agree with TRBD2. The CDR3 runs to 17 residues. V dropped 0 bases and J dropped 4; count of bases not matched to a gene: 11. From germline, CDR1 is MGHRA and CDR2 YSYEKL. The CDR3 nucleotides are TGCGCCAGCAGCCAAGAGGGGGCCGTAGCGGGGTTTTACGAGCAGTACTTC. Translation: CASSQEGAVAGFYEQYF.

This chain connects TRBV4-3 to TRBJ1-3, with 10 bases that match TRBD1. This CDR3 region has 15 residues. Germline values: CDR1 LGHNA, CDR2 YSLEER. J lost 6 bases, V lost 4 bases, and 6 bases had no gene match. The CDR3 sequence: CASSPRGTGVNTIYF. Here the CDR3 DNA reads TGCGCCAGCAGCCCGCGCGGGACAGGGGTAAACACCATATATTTT.

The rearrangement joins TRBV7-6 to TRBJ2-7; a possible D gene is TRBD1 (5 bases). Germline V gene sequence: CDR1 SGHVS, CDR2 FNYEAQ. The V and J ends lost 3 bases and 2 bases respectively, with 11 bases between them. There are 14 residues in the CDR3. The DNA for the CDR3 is TGTGCCAGCAGCTTCGACACAGGCCCCTACGAGCAGTACTTC. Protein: CASSFDTGPYEQYF.

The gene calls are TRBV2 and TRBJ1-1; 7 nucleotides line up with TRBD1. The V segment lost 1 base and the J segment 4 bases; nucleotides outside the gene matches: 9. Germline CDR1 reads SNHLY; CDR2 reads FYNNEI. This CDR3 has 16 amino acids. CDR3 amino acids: CASSEGRGTVATEAFF. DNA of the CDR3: TGTGCCAGCAGTGAAGGGCGAGGGACAGTAGCCACTGAAGCTTTCTTT. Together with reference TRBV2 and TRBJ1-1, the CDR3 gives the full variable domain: EPEVTQTPSHQVTQMGQEVILRCVPISNHLYFYWYRQILGQKVEFLVSFYNNEISEKSEIFDDQFSVERPDGSNFTLKIRSTKLEDSAMYFCASSEGRGTVATEAFFGQGTRLTVV.

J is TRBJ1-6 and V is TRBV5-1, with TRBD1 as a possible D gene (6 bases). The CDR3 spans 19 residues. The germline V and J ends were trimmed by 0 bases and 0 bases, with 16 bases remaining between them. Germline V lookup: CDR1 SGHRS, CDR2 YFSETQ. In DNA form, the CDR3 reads TGCGCCAGCAGCTTGGGGGGGCGCTCGGCAAGCTCCTATAATTCACCCCTCCACTTT. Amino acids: CASSLGGRSASSYNSPLHF.